These 32 T cell receptor beta chains were all obtained from the same sample, sequenced in a study of blood T cell repertoires in COVID-19. The data were produced by immunoSEQ multiplex PCR, yet TCRdb's version contains in-frame clones alone and is incomplete. Among fewer than 20,000 clones listed, approximately 90% were seen once. Sample: peripheral blood. Receptors originate from a man aged 40-55 years with active COVID-19.

The rearrangement links TRBV27 to TRBJ2-1, with D possibly matching TRBD2 (6 bases). CDR3 length: 15 amino acids. V was shortened by 6 bases and J by 3 bases, with 15 bases between the two germline ends. Germline V gene sequence: CDR1 MNHEY, CDR2 SMNVEV (reference sequence). The CDR3 loop reads CASSLDYPIYNEQFF. CDR3 in DNA: TGTGCCAGCAGCCTGGACTATCCTATCTACAATGAGCAGTTCTTC.

The V call is TRBV30, the J call TRBJ2-3; 8 bases fit TRBD1. Germline V gene data show CDR1 as GTSNPN and CDR2 as SVGIG (reference sequence). V lost 5 bases, J lost 5 bases, and 0 bases stayed unmatched. This CDR3 region has 11 residues. CDR3 nucleotide sequence: TGTGCCTGGGGGACAGGAGATACGCAGTATTTT. This gives the protein CAWGTGDTQYF.

V gene TRBV5-1 combines with J gene TRBJ2-2; 8 nucleotides match TRBD1. The CDR3 contains 15 residues. The germline CDR1 and CDR2 sequences are SGHRS and YFSETQ. J was trimmed by 8 bases and V by 4 bases; bases with no gene match: 10. This chain's CDR3 is CASSLGTGFMGELFF. DNA for the CDR3: TGCGCCAGCAGCCTAGGGACAGGTTTTATGGGGGAGCTGTTTTTT.

This chain links TRBV29-1 with TRBJ2-6; possibly TRBD1 for D (6 bases). Germline CDR1 is SQVTM and CDR2 is ANQGSEA. V was pared by 4 bases and J by 1 base, with 11 bases between. This CDR3 has 15 amino acids. The CDR3 DNA follows: TGCAGCGTTGTTTCAGGGGTATCTGGGGCCAACGTCCTGACTTTC. This codes for CSVVSGVSGANVLTF.

This chain joins TRBV7-2 and TRBJ2-2, with D maybe TRBD2 (5 bases). Germline CDR1 SGHTA, CDR2 FQGNSA. Trimming cost V 4 bases and J 2 bases, with 11 bases left between them. CDR3 length: 15 amino acids. The CDR3 DNA follows: TGTGCCAGCAGCTCCAGGCGGACTAACACCGGGGAGCTGTTTTTT. It specifies CASSSRRTNTGELFF.

This chain links TRBV5-4 with TRBJ2-1, with 7 bases lining up with TRBD2. Trimming removed 4 bases from V and 4 bases from J; junction bases left unmatched: 8. Looked up from germline, CDR1 is SGHNT and CDR2 is YYREEE (reference sequence). CDR3 size: 15 residues. The CDR3 DNA is TGTGCCAGCAGCGGGGGGTCTAGCGGTTACAATGAGCAGTTCTTC. Its translation is CASSGGSSGYNEQFF.

The V and J genes are TRBV7-6 and TRBJ2-1; no reliable D call. The CDR3 loop spans 12 amino acids. Trimming took off 3 bases at V and 6 bases at J, with 6 bases between the two ends. The germline V gene has CDR1 SGHVS and CDR2 FNYEAQ. The CDR3: CASSFTGNEQFF. In nucleotides, the CDR3 is TGTGCCAGCAGCTTTACGGGCAATGAGCAGTTCTTC.

The chain is built from TRBV19 and TRBJ2-5; 9 bases align to TRBD1. V gave up 1 base and J gave up 5 bases; unmatched junction bases: 8. Germline CDR1 LNHDA, CDR2 SQIVND (reference sequence). The CDR3 runs 16 residues. The CDR3, as DNA: TGTGCCAGTAGTATAGTTTGGGGGACAGGGTCGGAGACCCAGTACTTC. Protein product: CASSIVWGTGSETQYF. Based on the CDR3 plus reference TRBV19 and TRBJ2-5, the full variable domain is DGGITQSPKYLFRKEGQNVTLSCEQNLNHDAMYWYRQDPGQGLRLIYYSQIVNDFQKGDIAEGYSVSREKKESFPLTVTSAQKNPTAFYLCASSIVWGTGSETQYFGPGTRLLVL.

The CDR3 spells CASSLMPGPSYEQYF. CDR3 in DNA: TGTGCCAGCAGCTTAATGCCAGGTCCCTCCTACGAGCAGTACTTC. The rearrangement uses TRBV7-3 and TRBJ2-7; no definite D call. V was trimmed by 1 base and J by 0 bases, leaving 10 bases between them. Germline V lookup: CDR1 SGHTA, CDR2 FQGTGA. The CDR3 totals 15 residues.

The chain recombines TRBV4-3 with TRBJ2-7, with 8 bases lining up with TRBD1. Germline-derived CDR1 and CDR2 are LGHNA and YSLEER. This CDR3 spans 16 amino acids. The V gene end was trimmed by 2 bases and the J gene end by 2 bases; junction bases not matched to a gene: 8. CDR3 loop: CASSQNYRGKTYEQYF. Written as DNA, the CDR3 is TGCGCCAGCAGCCAAAACTACAGGGGGAAGACCTACGAGCAGTACTTC.

This rearrangement joins TRBV7-6 to TRBJ2-5; 10 bases map to TRBD2. Germline V gives CDR1 SGHVS, CDR2 FNYEAQ. Trimming cost V 1 base and J 4 bases; bases outside gene matches: 9. The CDR3 spans 17 residues. The CDR3 loop reads CASSLGLAGASGETQYF. The CDR3, as DNA: TGTGCCAGCAGCTTAGGTCTAGCGGGAGCCTCGGGAGAGACCCAGTACTTC.

This clone came up once. The V call is TRBV4-3, the J call TRBJ1-2, with D perhaps matching TRBD1 (5 bases). The ends were cut back, 0 bases at V and 1 base at J, with 6 bases in the middle. Germline CDR1 is LGHNA and CDR2 is YSLEER. There are 14 residues in the CDR3. The chain's CDR3 is CASSQEDSNYGYTF. The CDR3 nucleotides are TGCGCCAGCAGCCAAGAAGACAGTAACTATGGCTACACCTTC.

The V and J genes are TRBV4-1 and TRBJ1-5; D is perhaps TRBD1 (5 bases). CDR3 length: 17 amino acids. In germline, CDR1 is MGHRA, CDR2 YSYEKL. V dropped 0 bases and J dropped 4 bases, with 16 bases sitting between them. CDR3 region: CASSQEPYARANQPQHF. For the CDR3, the DNA is TGCGCCAGCAGCCAAGAGCCTTATGCCAGGGCAAATCAGCCCCAGCATTTT.

The rearrangement joins TRBV6-2 or TRBV6-3 to TRBJ1-2; possible D gene TRBD1, 5 bases. CDR3 length: 13 amino acids. Looked up from germline, CDR1 is MNHEY and CDR2 is SVGEGT. Between the trimmed V and J ends, which lost 6 bases and 3 bases, there was a span of 11 bases. CDR3 bases: TGTGCCAGCAGCCTTCGGACATACTATGGCTACACCTTC. This encodes CASSLRTYYGYTF.

The J gene is TRBJ2-7, the V gene TRBV4-1; perhaps TRBD2 as D (5 bases). V gave up 0 bases and J gave up 0 bases, with 15 bases separating them. CDR1 is MGHRA, CDR2 YSYEKL, per germline. CDR3 length equals 17 residues. The CDR3 loop reads CASSQDRWRPSSYEQYF. The DNA for the CDR3 is TGCGCCAGCAGCCAAGATCGGTGGAGGCCGAGCTCCTACGAGCAGTACTTC.

The rearrangement joins TRBV5-1 to TRBJ2-5, with 8 positions matching TRBD2. V shed 5 bases and J 5 bases; nucleotides not matched to a gene: 11. This CDR3 contains 15 residues. Germline V CDR1 and CDR2: SGHRS, YFSETQ. CDR3 sequence reads: CASSPGGAARETQYF. CDR3 bases: TGCGCCAGCAGTCCCGGGGGGGCAGCGCGGGAGACCCAGTACTTC. Filled out from reference TRBV5-1 and TRBJ2-5, the complete variable domain reads KAGVTQTPRYLIKTRGQQVTLSCSPISGHRSVSWYQQTPGQGLQFLFEYFSETQRNKGNFPGRFSGRQFSNSRSEMNVSTLELGDSALYLCASSPGGAARETQYFGPGTRLLVL.

This chain links TRBV2 with TRBJ1-3, with D tentatively TRBD1 (5 bases). From germline, CDR1 is SNHLY and CDR2 FYNNEI. CDR3 length: 14 amino acids. V was shortened by 9 bases and J by 0 bases, with 12 bases between the two germline ends. CDR3 nucleotides: TGTGCCAGTAGACCAGGGTTCTCTGGAAACACCATATATTTT. It codes for CASRPGFSGNTIYF.

The chain is built from TRBV3-1 (or the pseudogene TRBV3-2) and TRBJ1-2, with D maybe TRBD1 (6 bases). The germline V gene encodes CDR1 LGHDT and CDR2 YNNKEL (reference sequence). Trimming removed 4 bases from V and 8 bases from J, with 14 bases in between. This CDR3 spans 13 amino acids. CDR3 nucleotide sequence: TGTGCCAGCAGCCCCGACAGGAGGCTCGGCTACACCTTC. This gives the protein CASSPDRRLGYTF.

The chain carries TRBV7-9 and TRBJ2-3; 8 bases map to TRBD2. V gave up 5 bases and J gave up 4 bases; unmatched junction bases: 8. This CDR3 is 15 amino acids long. Germline-derived CDR1 and CDR2 are SEHNR and FQNEAQ (reference sequence). The CDR3 bases are TGTGCCAGCAGCCCCGGGACTAGTCGCCCAGATACGCAGTATTTT. The encoded protein is CASSPGTSRPDTQYF.

J is TRBJ2-7 and V is TRBV5-4; 9 bases are a match to TRBD1. The V and J ends lost 5 bases and 4 bases, in that order; junction bases with no gene match: 4. CDR1 is SGHNT, CDR2 YYREEE, per germline (reference sequence). The CDR3 runs to 13 residues. CDR3 nucleotide sequence: TGTGCCAGCAGGACTGGACAGGGGTACGAGCAGTACTTC. Translating gives CASRTGQGYEQYF.

About this clone itself: The junction shows a germline mismatch at one end, possibly a read error. Other DNA variants within this sample encode the same CDR3. The V gene is TRBV9, the J gene TRBJ2-7; 10 positions match TRBD2. CDR3 size: 14 residues. Germline V gene data show CDR1 as SGDLS and CDR2 as YYNGEE. The CDR3 bases are TGCGCCAGCAGCGTAGGGGGACTAGCGAGCGAGCAGTACTTC. Amino acids: CASSVGGLASEQYF.

The chain carries TRBV11-3 and TRBJ2-1; unclear D gene. This CDR3 has 11 amino acids. Germline assignment: CDR1 SGHNT and CDR2 YENEEA. Trimming pared 5 bases from V and 8 bases from J, leaving 7 bases between. The CDR3 DNA follows: TGTGCCAGCAGCCCAGGATATGAGCAGTTCTTC. Translating gives CASSPGYEQFF.

The rearrangement uses TRBV18 and TRBJ2-3; a possible D gene is TRBD2 (6 bases). Trimming pared 7 bases from V and 5 bases from J, leaving 22 bases between. The CDR3 sequence is 16 residues long. The V gene's germline CDR1 is KGHSH and CDR2 LQKENI. The CDR3 protein is CASYPIGGIGLDTQYF. DNA of the CDR3: TGTGCCAGCTACCCGATTGGCGGGATTGGATTAGATACGCAGTATTTT.

The chain links TRBV7-9 to TRBJ2-7; 7 nucleotides align to TRBD1. Germline V CDR1 and CDR2: SEHNR, FQNEAQ (reference sequence). Trimming took 1 base from V and 3 from J; bases not matched to a gene: 6. This CDR3 spans 15 amino acids. CDR3 sequence reads: CASSLEGQAGYEQYF. The DNA for the CDR3 is TGTGCCAGCAGCTTAGAAGGACAGGCTGGCTACGAGCAGTACTTC.

J is TRBJ2-7 and V is TRBV27; 7 positions match TRBD1. V shed 2 bases and J 7 bases; nucleotides not matched to a gene: 5. The V gene's germline CDR1 is MNHEY and CDR2 SMNVEV (reference sequence). The CDR3 spans 13 residues. CDR3 region: CASSLKGAREQYF. The DNA for the CDR3 is TGTGCCAGCAGTTTAAAGGGGGCTCGGGAGCAGTACTTC.

The rearrangement uses TRBV3-1 (or the pseudogene TRBV3-2) and TRBJ2-7; weak D call: TRBD2 (5 bases). V lost 2 bases and J 6 bases, leaving 11 bases between the germline ends. Germline V CDR1 and CDR2: LGHDT, YNNKEL (reference sequence). The CDR3 is 13 amino acids. The chain's CDR3 is CASSQRGSTEQYF. The CDR3, as DNA: TGTGCCAGCAGCCAAAGAGGGAGTACCGAGCAGTACTTC.

J is TRBJ2-1 and V is TRBV4-3, with a tentative D call TRBD2 (5 bases). V gave up 0 bases and J gave up 0 bases, with 24 bases separating them. This CDR3 is built from 21 residues. The germline V gene has CDR1 LGHNA and CDR2 YSLEER. For the CDR3, the DNA is TGCGCCAGCAGCCAAGAAACCATCGTCGCGGGTTCCCCCCTCTCCTACAATGAGCAGTTCTTC. Translating gives CASSQETIVAGSPLSYNEQFF.

The count of this clone is one. V is TRBV24-1 and J is TRBJ2-1, with 9 bases aligning to TRBD1. V gave up 0 bases and J gave up 8 bases; unmatched junction bases: 1. The CDR3 totals 14 residues. Germline CDR1 reads KGHDR; CDR2 reads SFDVKD. DNA for the CDR3: TGTGCCACCAGTGATTTGGGGGACAGGGATGAGCAGTTCTTC. This codes for CATSDLGDRDEQFF.

In its sample, this clone is medium-sized. As DNA, the CDR3 is TGTGCCAGCAGTACATCCTACGAGCAGTACTTC. This codes for CASSTSYEQYF. This chain uses TRBV27 with TRBJ2-7; D not certain. The CDR3 runs to 11 residues. V lost 5 bases, J lost 1 base, and 3 bases lay in between. Germline V CDR1 and CDR2: MNHEY, SMNVEV (reference sequence).

The chain uses TRBV14 and TRBJ2-5, with unresolved D. V lost 0 bases to trimming and J lost 2 bases, with 7 bases between them. Germline-derived CDR1 and CDR2 are SGHDN and FVKESK. The CDR3 runs to 14 residues. CDR3 residues: CASSQDRLQETQYF. In DNA form, the CDR3 reads TGTGCCAGCAGCCAAGACCGTTTACAAGAGACCCAGTACTTC.

CDR3 bases: TGCGCCAGCAGCCAAGCGGCACTAGCGGACTACGAGCAGTACTTC. It yields the protein CASSQAALADYEQYF. The chain joins TRBV4-3 to TRBJ2-7, with 8 bases matching TRBD2. Germline values: CDR1 LGHNA, CDR2 YSLEER. This CDR3 has 15 amino acids. The V and J ends lost 1 base and 3 bases, in that order; junction bases with no gene match: 5.

The genes are TRBV29-1 and TRBJ2-1; 7 nucleotides line up with TRBD1. With V trimmed by 4 bases and J by 2 bases, 2 bases remained unmatched. The CDR3 has 13 residues. Germline loops: CDR1 SQVTM, CDR2 ANQGSEA. The CDR3 sequence is CSVVDRAYNEQFF. The CDR3 DNA reads TGCAGCGTTGTCGACAGGGCCTACAATGAGCAGTTCTTC.